Below, one TCR beta chain is given with its context. Antigen unknown. This entry comes from a study of cytomegalovirus exposure and HLA in healthy donors. Overall study findings and caveats: Later examination showed HLA-associated TCR beta chains had greater clonal expansion than equally common others. Later on, a genetic analysis was performed. It linked a missense variant in DCLRE1C with V- and J-gene trimming of TCR beta.

PCR involved 60 Vbeta and 13 Jbeta primers. The method was immunoSEQ multiplex PCR; TCRdb's version includes in-frame clones alone and lacks a portion of them. The table records 300,000 or so clones, about four fifths of them present only once. CDR3 length: 13 amino acids. J was trimmed by 7 bases and V by 4 bases; bases with no gene match: 2. Germline values: CDR1 MDHEN, CDR2 SYDVKM. This cohort consisted of healthy bone marrow donors. The receptor was derived from a woman aged 40 to 50 in good health and CMV-seropositive. The chain couples TRBV28 to TRBJ2-2; 8 bases align to TRBD1. The sequenced sample consisted of PBMCs. The CDR3 nucleotides are TGTGCCAGCAGTTCGACAGGGGTCGGGGAGCTGTTTTTT. Translating gives CASSSTGVGELFF.